The TCR beta chain described here comes from a study of T-cell memory formation after mild COVID-19. The study's findings and limits: A subset of responding clones appeared in pre-infection memory, suggesting cross-reactive memory joined.

TCRdb re-called the 5' RACE reads through MiXCR, storing one row per CDR3 protein. This table holds approximately 340,000 distinct CDR3 sequences, around 15% found once. Concerning this clonotype itself: The antigen remains undetermined.

Trimming pared 6 bases from V and 1 base from J, leaving 20 bases between. This CDR3 is built from 17 residues. Looked up from germline, CDR1 is ENHRY and CDR2 is SYGVKD. The clonotype originates from a man in his late teens or twenties who had mild COVID-19 (a few samples of this study predate the infection). Cell type and time point are not known. The sample was PBMCs or a T cell subset sorted from them (not recorded which). This rearrangement joins TRBV10-3 to TRBJ2-3; D may be TRBD2 (6 bases). The CDR3, as DNA: TGTGCCATCAGAGGAACCTTGGGGGTAGCGGGCACAGATACGCAGTATTTT. Protein product: CAIRGTLGVAGTDTQYF.